The 21 T cell receptor beta chains presented below share a single source sample, sequenced in a study of vaccination and CD4 T cells after COVID-19. Treatment reported: approximately nine-day PBMC culture with coronavirus spike peptide pools or control peptides (ViraFEST assay). Oncomine TCR Beta short-read sequencing was applied to DNA from cultured CD4+ T cells. From the PCR reads, TCRdb called clonotypes with MiXCR, one entry per CDR3 protein. Of some 10,000 distinct CDR3 sequences detected, roughly 44% appear once; the ten largest clones hold 20% to 25%. No antigen is known for these receptors. Input material: CD4+ T cells from blood, cultured in vitro. The receptor source for this set is a human donor who had recovered from COVID-19.

This CDR3 reads CASSLGTGNSPLHF. In DNA, the CDR3 is TGTGCCAGCAGCTTAGGGACAGGGAATTCACCCCTCCACTTT. V is TRBV11-3 and J is TRBJ1-6; 8 bases are shared with TRBD1. V lost 1 base, J lost 7 bases, and 0 bases stayed unmatched. Germline V gene lookup returns CDR1 SGHNT and CDR2 YENEEA. CDR3 size: 14 residues. Complete variable domain (other parts from reference TRBV11-3 and TRBJ1-6): EAGVVQSPRYKIIEKKQPVAFWCNPISGHNTLYWYLQNLGQGPELLIRYENEEAVDDSQLPKDRFSAERLKGVDSTLKIQPAELGDSAVYLCASSLGTGNSPLHFGNGTRLTVT.

DNA of the CDR3: TGCGCCAGCAGCTTGGAAATGGGCAGCGCTGAAGCTTTCTTT. This translates into CASSLEMGSAEAFF. The chain carries TRBV5-1 and TRBJ1-1; D remains unclear. Trimming took off 0 bases at V and 6 bases at J, with 12 bases between the two ends. The CDR3 loop spans 14 amino acids. Germline V CDR1 and CDR2: SGHRS, YFSETQ.

The chain is built from TRBV5-1 and TRBJ2-5; perhaps TRBD2 as D (5 bases). This CDR3 is built from 13 residues. The germline V gene has CDR1 SGHRS and CDR2 YFSETQ. Trimming left V 4 bases short and J 7 bases short, with 14 bases between. CDR3 residues: CASSTGPGGTQYF. The CDR3, as DNA: TGCGCCAGCAGCACGGGCCCTGGAGGGACCCAGTACTTC.

This clonotype was seen a few times. The CDR3 reads CASSLGQGPYNSPLHF. In DNA form, the CDR3 reads TGTGCCAGCTCACTCGGACAGGGACCCTATAATTCACCCCTCCACTTT. This rearrangement joins TRBV18 to TRBJ1-6; TRBD1 aligns across 8 bases. The trim removed 4 bases at V and 2 bases at J, leaving 4 bases unmatched. This CDR3 is built from 16 residues. The germline gives CDR1 KGHSH, CDR2 LQKENI.

This clonotype was counted between two and nine times. The chain carries TRBV7-8 and TRBJ1-5; D gene unclear. Trimming removed 3 bases from V and 7 bases from J, with 10 bases in between. The germline CDR1 and CDR2 sequences are SGHVS and FQNEAQ. The CDR3 runs to 13 residues. In DNA form, the CDR3 reads TGTGCCAGCAGCTTTAGGATGGGGCAGCCCCAGCATTTT. It yields the protein CASSFRMGQPQHF.

The rearrangement uses TRBV3-1 and TRBJ1-2; 7 bases map to TRBD1. J gave up 9 bases and V 3 bases, and 13 bases lay outside the gene matches. This CDR3 spans 15 amino acids. Germline V gives CDR1 LGHDT, CDR2 YNNKEL (reference sequence). CDR3 coding DNA: TGTGCCAGCAGCCAGGGACAGCGCGACTGGTATAGCTACACCTTC. Its translation: CASSQGQRDWYSYTF.

The V gene is TRBV12-3 or TRBV12-4, the J gene TRBJ2-3, with TRBD2 identical over 10 bases. V shed 3 bases and J 3 bases; nucleotides not matched to a gene: 6. This CDR3 contains 16 residues. The CDR3 here is CASSFSSGGTTDTQYF. In nucleotides, the CDR3 is TGTGCCAGCAGTTTCTCTAGCGGGGGAACGACAGATACGCAGTATTTT.

The gene calls are TRBV11-3 and TRBJ2-7; 8 nucleotides agree with TRBD1. This CDR3 contains 19 residues. The junction had 18 bases not matched to a gene; V was cut back by 3 bases and J by 2 bases. Germline CDR1 is SGHNT and CDR2 is YENEEA. The CDR3 sequence: CASSFNPERMAGGPYEQYF. The CDR3 nucleotides read TGTGCCAGCAGCTTTAACCCGGAAAGAATGGCAGGGGGCCCCTACGAGCAGTACTTC.

This clonotype occurred once. The V gene is TRBV29-1, the J gene TRBJ1-2, with 10 nucleotides matching TRBD1. The length of the CDR3 is 13 residues. V lost 6 bases, J lost 8 bases, and 9 bases stayed unmatched. Germline V gene sequence: CDR1 SQVTM, CDR2 ANQGSEA. CDR3 nucleotides: TGCAGCGTATCGCCCGGGACAGGGGTGGGCTACACCTTC. Protein sequence: CSVSPGTGVGYTF.

The chain links TRBV19 to TRBJ2-2; 13 bases line up with TRBD2. The V and J ends lost 4 bases and 7 bases, in that order; junction bases with no gene match: 6. The CDR3 extends over 16 amino acids. Looked up from germline, CDR1 is LNHDA and CDR2 is SQIVND (reference sequence). CDR3 loop: CASSTRLAGGGGELFF. CDR3 DNA sequence: TGTGCCAGTAGTACACGACTAGCGGGGGGAGGCGGGGAGCTGTTTTTT.

Here the CDR3 reads CASAATLNSGNTIYF. CDR3 in DNA: TGTGCCAGCGCTGCAACCCTAAACTCTGGAAACACCATATATTTT. The chain employs TRBV7-9 and TRBJ1-3; unclear D gene. Germline V CDR1 and CDR2: SEHNR, FQNEAQ (reference sequence). Trimming pared 8 bases from V and 0 bases from J, leaving 14 bases between. The CDR3 is made up of 15 amino acids.

V usage is TRBV30 and J usage is TRBJ1-1; D uncertain. V was cut by 0 bases and J by 3 bases, with 11 bases left in between. Germline-derived CDR1 and CDR2 are GTSNPN and SVGIG (reference sequence). The CDR3 is 14 residues long. The CDR3 sequence: CAWSVQPGYTEAFF. CDR3 nucleotide sequence: TGTGCCTGGAGTGTGCAGCCCGGCTACACTGAAGCTTTCTTT.

The CDR3 protein is CASKASDILGGYTF. CDR3 nucleotides: TGTGCCAGCAAGGCGTCGGACATTTTAGGCGGCTACACCTTC. The chain links TRBV2 to TRBJ1-2, with a possible D match to TRBD1 (5 bases). This CDR3 is 14 amino acids long. Germline V CDR1 and CDR2: SNHLY, FYNNEI. V lost 7 bases, J lost 8 bases, and 20 bases lay in between.

V usage is TRBV5-4 and J usage is TRBJ2-5; 7 nucleotides agree with TRBD2. CDR1 is SGHNT, CDR2 YYREEE, per germline (reference sequence). This CDR3 has 15 amino acids. After removal of 0 bases from V and 5 bases from J, the junction contained 7 bases not matched to a gene. The CDR3 here is CASSLGEGFMETQYF. DNA for the CDR3: TGTGCCAGCAGCTTGGGGGAGGGCTTTATGGAGACCCAGTACTTC.

The chain joins TRBV4-2 to TRBJ1-1; TRBD1 matches 7 bases. The junction had 15 bases not matched to a gene; V was cut back by 4 bases and J by 1 base. The CDR3 is 18 amino acids. From germline, CDR1 is LGHNA and CDR2 YNFKEQ. Here the CDR3 DNA reads TGTGCCAGCAGCCTAAGCGTTGCCCGACAGGGAACGAACACTGAAGCTTTCTTT. As protein: CASSLSVARQGTNTEAFF.

The gene calls are TRBV20-1 and TRBJ1-3, with TRBD1 matching 10 bases. V was pared by 5 bases and J by 3 bases, with 10 bases of the junction left unmatched. CDR1 and CDR2 from the germline V gene are DFQATT and SNEGSKA (reference sequence). The CDR3 extends over 16 amino acids. CDR3 amino acids: CSAAHQTGGVGNTIYF. The CDR3 nucleotides read TGCAGTGCTGCACACCAGACAGGGGGCGTTGGAAACACCATATATTTT.

The chain recombines TRBV5-6 with TRBJ2-3, with D possibly being TRBD2 (5 bases). V was pared by 4 bases and J by 0 bases, with 15 bases between. Germline CDR1 SGHDT, CDR2 YYEEEE. The CDR3 contains 16 residues. CDR3 coding DNA: TGTGCCAGCAGCGCCCGGACTTCTGCTAGCACAGATACGCAGTATTTT. Amino acid sequence: CASSARTSASTDTQYF.

J is TRBJ1-2 and V is TRBV7-8, with D possibly matching TRBD1 (6 bases). This CDR3 comprises 15 residues. CDR1 and CDR2 (germline): SGHVS, FQNEAQ. Trimming removed 4 bases from V and 8 bases from J, with 20 bases in between. CDR3 bases: TGTGCCAGCAGCTCCGCAGGGGAACGGCATCGAGGCTACACCTTC. Translation: CASSSAGERHRGYTF.

The CDR3 DNA reads as TGTGCCAGCAGTGGACAGGGGGCTGGAACTGAAGCTTTCTTT. It encodes CASSGQGAGTEAFF. The chain employs TRBV6-1 and TRBJ1-1, with TRBD1 matching 10 bases. This CDR3 contains 14 residues. Germline-derived CDR1 and CDR2 are MNHNS and SASEGT. The junction had 4 bases not matched to a gene; V was cut back by 4 bases and J by 5 bases.

This chain connects TRBV7-9 to TRBJ1-2; TRBD1 might be the D (6 bases). The CDR3 has 13 residues. V gave up 3 bases and J gave up 4 bases, with 9 bases separating them. Germline CDR1 and CDR2: SEHNR and FQNEAQ (reference sequence). The CDR3 here is CASSFGGPYGYTF. The DNA of the CDR3 is TGTGCCAGCAGCTTTGGGGGCCCCTATGGCTACACCTTC. Full variable domain (remainder filled in from reference TRBV7-9 and TRBJ1-2): DTGVSQNPRHKITKRGQNVTFRCDPISEHNRLYWYRQTLGQGPEFLTYFQNEAQLEKSRLLSDRFSAERPKGSFSTLEIQRTEQGDSAMYLCASSFGGPYGYTFGSGTRLTVV.

The chain links TRBV6-1 to TRBJ1-1; no clear D. The germline CDR1 and CDR2 sequences are MNHNS and SASEGT. This CDR3 region has 13 residues. The ends were cut back, 6 bases at V and 1 base at J, with 9 bases in the middle. The CDR3 bases are TGTGCCAGCAGGAGAGGGAAGAACACTGAAGCTTTCTTT. Translated, it gives CASRRGKNTEAFF.